Shown below are 21 T cell receptor beta chains from a single sample sequenced in a study of PD-L1 blockade in urothelial cancer. Sequencing used immunoSEQ multiplex PCR; TCRdb keeps in-frame clones, though not all of them. The table has around 26,000 clones, 65% to 90% seen once. Sample: PBMCs, taken around atezolizumab (anti-PD-L1) treatment. The receptor source for this set is a man in his sixties with urothelial cancer.

J is TRBJ1-2 and V is TRBV6-5, with 7 bases that match TRBD1. The CDR3 runs to 14 residues. J lost 3 bases, V lost 2 bases, and 3 bases had no gene match. CDR1 is MNHEY and CDR2 is SVGAGI in the germline V gene. The CDR3 nucleotides read TGTGCCAGCAGTTACGGCAGGGGGTACTATGGCTACACCTTC. It is translated as CASSYGRGYYGYTF.

The CDR3 is CASSTPGPEAFF. DNA of the CDR3: TGCGCCAGCAGCACACCGGGTCCTGAAGCTTTCTTT. The V and J genes are TRBV5-1 and TRBJ1-1; D gene ambiguous. The CDR3 runs to 12 residues. The germline CDR1 and CDR2 sequences are SGHRS and YFSETQ. V lost 4 bases and J lost 6, with 10 bases in between.

This CDR3 is CASRGGETQYF. The CDR3 coding sequence is TGTGCCTCGAGGGGGGGGGAGACCCAGTACTTC. This chain connects TRBV10-3 to TRBJ2-5; possible D gene TRBD2, 7 bases. V was trimmed by 11 bases and J by 5 bases, leaving 12 bases between them. This CDR3 region has 11 residues. Germline V gene sequence: CDR1 ENHRY, CDR2 SYGVKD.

This chain uses TRBV5-5 with TRBJ1-2, with 11 bases lining up with TRBD1. Trimming cost V 4 bases and J 8 bases; bases outside gene matches: 4. The CDR3 contains 13 residues. From germline, CDR1 is SGHKS and CDR2 YYEKEE (reference sequence). CDR3 coding DNA: TGTGCCAGCAGCCCGGGACAGGGGGACGGCTACACCTTC. Its translation is CASSPGQGDGYTF.

The V and J genes are TRBV19 and TRBJ2-7; a possible D gene is TRBD2 (5 bases). Trimming left V 10 bases short and J 0 bases short, with 16 bases between. CDR3 length equals 14 residues. Germline lookup yields CDR1 LNHDA and CDR2 SQIVND (reference sequence). CDR3 coding DNA: TGTGCCACCTCGGACCCGGGAAGCTCCTACGAGCAGTACTTC. It encodes CATSDPGSSYEQYF.

The chain carries TRBV6-5 and TRBJ1-6; D unresolved. Trimming removed 0 bases from V and 9 bases from J, with 9 bases in between. CDR1 is MNHEY and CDR2 is SVGAGI in the germline V gene. This CDR3 has 14 residues. The CDR3 DNA sequence: TGTGCCAGCAGTTACTCGTTAACGGGTTCACCCCTCCACTTT. It yields the protein CASSYSLTGSPLHF.

The CDR3 coding sequence is TGTGCCAGCAGCGTAGTAGTGGACAGTGGGGTTCAGTACTTC. It encodes CASSVVVDSGVQYF. The chain couples TRBV9 to TRBJ2-4; D is perhaps TRBD1 (6 bases). Germline V gene lookup returns CDR1 SGDLS and CDR2 YYNGEE. This CDR3 is 14 amino acids long. Trimming shortened V by 0 bases and J by 11 bases, and 15 bases separated the two germline ends.

The V and J genes are TRBV28 and TRBJ1-2; TRBD1 matches 11 bases. This CDR3 contains 17 residues. CDR1 and CDR2 (germline): MDHEN, SYDVKM. Unmatched junction bases numbered 10, after V lost 5 bases and J lost 2 bases. The CDR3 DNA reads as TGTGCCAGCAGTCCCGGACAGGGGGCGCTGGGGAACTATGGCTACACCTTC. It encodes CASSPGQGALGNYGYTF.

The rearrangement joins TRBV19 to TRBJ2-5, with 10 bases matching TRBD2. CDR1 LNHDA and CDR2 SQIVND come from the germline V gene (reference sequence). The length of the CDR3 is 16 residues. Losses at the gene ends were 5 bases for V and 4 bases for J; bases not matched to a gene: 10. The CDR3 DNA reads as TGTGCCAGTAGTCCCCCTAGCGGGAGTTTGGGAGAGACCCAGTACTTC. Translating gives CASSPPSGSLGETQYF.

The genes are TRBV6-5 and TRBJ1-2, with D maybe TRBD1 (6 bases). This CDR3 comprises 12 residues. Germline V gene sequence: CDR1 MNHEY, CDR2 SVGAGI. V lost 9 bases to trimming and J lost 7 bases, with 15 bases between them. The CDR3 reads CASQKGGIGYTF. DNA of the CDR3: TGTGCCAGTCAAAAGGGGGGGATTGGCTACACCTTC.

The chain has TRBV6-1 and TRBJ2-2; 8 nucleotides line up with TRBD1. The CDR3 extends over 15 amino acids. CDR1 is MNHNS, CDR2 SASEGT, per germline. J gave up 1 base and V 8 bases, and 6 bases lay outside the gene matches. For the CDR3, the DNA is TGTGCCAGCTATCAAGGACAGGGGAACACCGGGGAGCTGTTTTTT. It specifies CASYQGQGNTGELFF.

The rearrangement links TRBV4-2 to TRBJ2-7, with 7 nucleotides matching TRBD2. V shed 1 base and J 5 bases; nucleotides not matched to a gene: 14. The CDR3 contains 17 residues. The V gene's germline CDR1 is LGHNA and CDR2 YNFKEQ. For the CDR3, the DNA is TGTGCCAGCAGCCAAGTGGTGAGGGAGGGCCTGGGGAACGAGCAGTACTTC. Its translation: CASSQVVREGLGNEQYF.

Turning to this clone: The germline gene is not matched at one end of the junction; a read error may be the cause. The chain uses TRBV6-6 and TRBJ1-1, with TRBD1 as a possible D gene (6 bases). The CDR3 consists of 13 residues. Germline lookup yields CDR1 MNHNY and CDR2 SVGAGI (reference sequence). The CDR3 loop is CASTYGGRGEAFF. The CDR3 DNA follows: TGTGCCAGCACTTACGGGGGAAGGGGGGAAGCTTTCTTT.

The rearrangement links TRBV28 to TRBJ1-6; D perhaps matches TRBD1 (6 bases). V lost 4 bases and J lost 4, with 11 bases in between. Per the germline V gene, CDR1 is MDHEN and CDR2 is SYDVKM. This CDR3 spans 15 amino acids. CDR3: CASSSSTGYNSPLHF. The CDR3 DNA reads TGTGCCAGCAGTTCCTCGACAGGATATAATTCACCCCTCCACTTT.

This clone was counted a few times. The V and J genes are TRBV4-1 and TRBJ2-3, with D possibly being TRBD2 (6 bases). CDR3 length: 14 residues. Germline V CDR1 and CDR2: MGHRA, YSYEKL. With 3 bases removed from V and 4 bases from J, the gap between germline ends came to 11 bases. In DNA form, the CDR3 reads TGCGCCAGCAGCCAGTACGGGAGCCCAGATACGCAGTATTTT. It translates to CASSQYGSPDTQYF.

The V gene is TRBV7-2, the J gene TRBJ1-6; D not resolved. The CDR3 covers 18 residues. With 5 bases removed from V and 0 bases from J, the gap between germline ends came to 17 bases. The germline V gene has CDR1 SGHTA and CDR2 FQGNSA. Here the CDR3 DNA reads TGTGCCAGCAGCGCCCTTGGTGCGGTGAGCTCCTATAATTCACCCCTCCACTTT. It codes for CASSALGAVSSYNSPLHF. Variable domain in full (rest from reference TRBV7-2 and TRBJ1-6): GAGVSQSPSNKVTEKGKDVELRCDPISGHTALYWYRQSLGQGLEFLIYFQGNSAPDKSGLPSDRFSAERTGGSVSTLTIQRTQQEDSAVYLCASSALGAVSSYNSPLHFGNGTRLTVT.

J is TRBJ1-1 and V is TRBV2; D is unresolved. In germline, CDR1 is SNHLY, CDR2 FYNNEI. The CDR3 consists of 13 residues. Between the trimmed V and J ends, which lost 10 bases and 1 base, there was a span of 13 bases. The CDR3: CATGRGENTEAFF. The CDR3 DNA sequence: TGTGCCACCGGACGCGGGGAGAACACTGAAGCTTTCTTT.

This chain's CDR3 is CACQAGELFF. CDR3 sequence (DNA): TGTGCCTGTCAGGCCGGGGAGCTGTTTTTT. The V and J genes are TRBV30 and TRBJ2-2; D is undetermined. The CDR3 spans 10 residues. Germline-derived CDR1 and CDR2 are GTSNPN and SVGIG (reference sequence). Trimming cost V 6 bases and J 6 bases, with 5 bases left between them.

This clone was counted a few times. The V gene is TRBV5-1, the J gene TRBJ2-1; 13 positions match TRBD2. This CDR3 comprises 17 residues. Losses at the gene ends were 2 bases for V and 3 bases for J; bases not matched to a gene: 5. Germline CDR1 and CDR2: SGHRS and YFSETQ. The CDR3 coding sequence is TGCGCCAGCAGCTTTGCTGGACTAGCGGGAGTCTACAATGAGCAGTTCTTC. This codes for CASSFAGLAGVYNEQFF.

The chain recombines TRBV9 with TRBJ2-7; unclear D gene. V dropped 0 bases and J dropped 6 bases, with 13 bases sitting between them. This CDR3 spans 14 amino acids. CDR1 and CDR2 (germline): SGDLS, YYNGEE. The CDR3 DNA reads as TGTGCCAGCAGCGTAGACGGTCGAAACTCCGAGCAGTACTTC. This encodes CASSVDGRNSEQYF.

The chain is built from TRBV27 and TRBJ1-6, with unresolved D. V shed 5 bases and J shed 9 bases, with 14 bases lying between them. CDR1 and CDR2 (germline): MNHEY, SMNVEV (reference sequence). This CDR3 contains 14 residues. In DNA, the CDR3 is TGTGCCAGCAGTAGTTCCGATTTCAGTTCACCCCTCCACTTT. Translating it yields CASSSSDFSSPLHF.